Shown below are 29 T cell receptor beta chains from a single sample sequenced in a study of cytomegalovirus exposure and HLA in healthy donors (dated by TCRdb to between 2016 and 2019). Library prep was done by the immunoSEQ multiplex PCR assay. The multiplex PCR relied on a mix of 60 forward primers for TCR Vbeta segments and 13 reverse primers for TCR Jbeta segments. Drawn from immuneACCESS, this table holds only the in-frame rearrangements with V and J called that TCRdb kept. Clones are partly lost; checked studies trace under half to an unresolved V gene and leave the rest unexplained. The sample table records some 180,000 clones; about 79% of these occur just once. About 1.5% of the sample is held by the ten biggest clonotypes. The source material was PBMCs. The receptors were sampled from a man between 18 and 35 years old in good health and CMV-seronegative.

The count of this clone is one. CDR3 nucleotides: TGTGCCAGCAGCCAGCATCCAACAGGGATCGGGGAGACCCAGTACTTC. This sequence encodes CASSQHPTGIGETQYF. This chain connects TRBV4-2 to TRBJ2-5; possible D gene TRBD1, 6 bases. This CDR3 has 16 amino acids. Germline V gene sequence: CDR1 LGHNA, CDR2 YNFKEQ. V was cut by 3 bases and J by 5 bases, with 19 bases left in between.

This clone was detected only once. V and J are TRBV19 and TRBJ2-1, with 12 bases aligning to TRBD2. J gave up 8 bases and V 7 bases, and 15 bases lay outside the gene matches. Germline CDR1 reads LNHDA; CDR2 reads SQIVND (reference sequence). The CDR3 covers 17 residues. Written as DNA, the CDR3 is TGTGCCAGTACCCTTTCTACTAGCGGGAGGACGTCGTATGAGCAGTTCTTC. Translated, it gives CASTLSTSGRTSYEQFF. Looking up the rest from reference TRBV19 and TRBJ2-1 gives the full variable domain: DGGITQSPKYLFRKEGQNVTLSCEQNLNHDAMYWYRQDPGQGLRLIYYSQIVNDFQKGDIAEGYSVSREKKESFPLTVTSAQKNPTAFYLCASTLSTSGRTSYEQFFGPGTRLTVL.

This clone was observed a few times. V is TRBV28 and J is TRBJ2-7, with 7 bases that match TRBD2. Germline CDR1 reads MDHEN; CDR2 reads SYDVKM. V lost 6 bases, J lost 4 bases, and 15 bases stayed unmatched. The CDR3 totals 16 residues. The CDR3 loop is CASRSPGRGIEYEQYF. The CDR3 nucleotides read TGTGCCAGCAGATCCCCCGGGCGGGGGATCGAGTACGAGCAGTACTTC.

This clone was detected a few times. This chain uses TRBV6-6 with TRBJ2-1; 8 nucleotides agree with TRBD2. V lost 4 bases and J lost 3; bases outside the gene matches: 8. This CDR3 comprises 16 residues. The germline gives CDR1 MNHNY, CDR2 SVGAGI (reference sequence). In DNA form, the CDR3 reads TGTGCCAGCAGTTCCACGACTAGCGTCTTCTACAATGAGCAGTTCTTC. Amino acid sequence: CASSSTTSVFYNEQFF.

The chain carries TRBV6-4 and TRBJ2-3; TRBD2 agrees at 10 bases. Per the germline V gene, CDR1 is MRHNA and CDR2 is SNTAGT. The CDR3 loop spans 16 amino acids. The V segment lost 4 bases and the J segment 4 bases; nucleotides outside the gene matches: 8. CDR3 sequence reads: CASSVLPSGGPDTQYF. The CDR3 DNA sequence: TGTGCCAGCAGTGTTCTTCCTAGCGGGGGCCCAGATACGCAGTATTTT.

V gene TRBV15 combines with J gene TRBJ1-1; 11 bases match TRBD1. J was trimmed by 11 bases and V by 1 base; bases with no gene match: 9. The CDR3 runs 15 residues. From germline, CDR1 is LNHNV and CDR2 YYDKDF (reference sequence). The CDR3 reads CATSRASGTGGRAFF. The DNA for the CDR3 is TGTGCCACCAGCAGAGCCTCCGGGACAGGGGGTCGGGCTTTCTTT.

The chain combines TRBV12-5 with TRBJ2-7; 8 bases agree with TRBD1. V shed 6 bases and J 4 bases; nucleotides not matched to a gene: 5. The CDR3 spans 13 residues. The germline CDR1 and CDR2 sequences are LGHNT and FRNRAP. For the CDR3, the DNA is TGTGCTAGTGGCCTCGGACAGGGTTACGAGCAGTACTTC. Protein sequence: CASGLGQGYEQYF.

The chain uses TRBV27 and TRBJ1-4; 8 bases are a match to TRBD1. V gave up 6 bases and J gave up 7 bases; unmatched junction bases: 7. Germline V gives CDR1 MNHEY, CDR2 SMNVEV (reference sequence). CDR3 length equals 14 residues. The CDR3 DNA reads as TGTGCCAGCAGAGTACAGGGGGGGAGTGAAAAACTGTTTTTT. Residues: CASRVQGGSEKLFF.

This chain joins TRBV5-6 and TRBJ1-2; a possible D gene is TRBD1 (5 bases). CDR1 and CDR2 (germline): SGHDT, YYEEEE. The V and J ends lost 4 bases and 7 bases respectively, with 20 bases between them. The CDR3 loop spans 15 amino acids. The CDR3 loop reads CASSGRGGGHGGYTF. The CDR3 DNA sequence: TGTGCCAGCAGCGGCCGCGGGGGGGGTCATGGTGGCTACACCTTC.

V gene TRBV11-2 combines with J gene TRBJ2-5; 7 nucleotides line up with TRBD2. The CDR3 covers 16 residues. Germline trimming cut 2 bases from V and 3 bases from J; bases unmatched to any gene: 9. From germline, CDR1 is SGHAT and CDR2 FQNNGV. The CDR3 loop is CASSLYGGGVEETQYF. The CDR3 coding sequence is TGTGCCAGCAGCTTATATGGGGGAGGGGTTGAAGAGACCCAGTACTTC.

The J gene is TRBJ1-2, the V gene TRBV19; D ambiguous. CDR1 and CDR2 from the germline V gene are LNHDA and SQIVND (reference sequence). CDR3 length: 11 amino acids. The V and J ends lost 3 bases and 13 bases respectively, with 12 bases between them. CDR3 sequence: CASSIGERFTF. CDR3 in DNA: TGTGCCAGTAGTATTGGGGAGAGATTCACCTTC.

The chain carries TRBV27 and TRBJ2-1; 7 bases are a match to TRBD2. V was clipped by 3 bases and J by 3 bases; unmatched bases: 5. This CDR3 region has 15 residues. Germline values: CDR1 MNHEY, CDR2 SMNVEV (reference sequence). The DNA for the CDR3 is TGTGCCAGCAGTTTTTTGTCTAGCGGCTACAATGAGCAGTTCTTC. Residues: CASSFLSSGYNEQFF.

This clone was detected only once. CDR3 loop: CASSPPGTGADGTQYF. The CDR3 DNA sequence: TGTGCCAGCAGCCCACCCGGGACAGGGGCAGACGGGACCCAGTACTTC. The rearrangement joins TRBV13 to TRBJ2-5; TRBD1 matches at 10 bases. Germline V lookup: CDR1 PRHDT, CDR2 FYEKMQ (reference sequence). After removal of 5 bases from V and 7 bases from J, the junction contained 13 bases not matched to a gene. This CDR3 has 16 residues.

The V gene is TRBV5-4, the J gene TRBJ2-1; possible D gene TRBD1, 5 bases. CDR3 length: 14 residues. Trimming removed 0 bases from V and 9 bases from J, with 13 bases in between. Germline-derived CDR1 and CDR2 are SGHNT and YYREEE (reference sequence). CDR3 sequence (DNA): TGTGCCAGCAGCTTGGCCCTTAAGGGGTTTGAGCAGTTCTTC. It codes for CASSLALKGFEQFF.

This clone was seen only a few times. The chain uses TRBV28 and TRBJ2-7, with D perhaps TRBD1 (5 bases). The ends were cut back, 5 bases at V and 7 bases at J, with 9 bases in the middle. Germline CDR1 and CDR2: MDHEN and SYDVKM. CDR3 length equals 11 residues. The CDR3 nucleotides read TGTGCCAGCAGTCTCAGGGAAGAGCAGTACTTC. It translates to CASSLREEQYF.

DNA for the CDR3: TGTGCCAGCAGCCGAAGGGGAATCATGAGACCCTACGAGCAGTACTTC. Its protein product is CASSRRGIMRPYEQYF. The chain is built from TRBV7-9 and TRBJ2-7; weak D call: TRBD1 (5 bases). Germline V CDR1 and CDR2: SEHNR, FQNEAQ (reference sequence). The CDR3 is 16 amino acids. Trimming took 5 bases from V and 2 from J, leaving 19 bases between them.

This sequence joins TRBV6-5 and TRBJ2-1, with 12 bases aligning to TRBD2. Germline values: CDR1 MNHEY, CDR2 SVGAGI. The CDR3 contains 15 residues. J was trimmed by 9 bases and V by 6 bases; bases with no gene match: 9. DNA of the CDR3: TGTGCCAGCAGACGGCCGGGACTAGCGGGCAGTGAGCAGTTCTTC. Translation: CASRRPGLAGSEQFF.

The rearrangement joins TRBV21-1 to TRBJ1-1; TRBD1, as called in the table, went unchecked against the DNA. TRBV21-1 is listed as a pseudogene. The CDR3 loop spans 14 amino acids. CDR3 sequence (DNA): TGTGCCAGCAGCATACAGGGGGGCGGTACTGAAGCTTTCTTT. Its translation is CASSIQGGGTEAFF.

This chain uses TRBV5-1 with TRBJ2-3; D is perhaps TRBD1 (5 bases). The CDR3 spans 14 residues. V gave up 0 bases and J gave up 2 bases, with 7 bases separating them. Germline-derived CDR1 and CDR2 are SGHRS and YFSETQ. The chain's CDR3 is CASSLDRLTDTQYF. The CDR3 bases are TGCGCCAGCAGCTTGGACAGGCTCACAGATACGCAGTATTTT.

This chain uses TRBV29-1 with TRBJ1-1, with 7 bases identical to TRBD1. The CDR3 has 14 residues. V dropped 5 bases and J dropped 3; count of bases not matched to a gene: 9. Germline CDR1 SQVTM, CDR2 ANQGSEA. The CDR3 here is CSVHRGGEYTEAFF. The CDR3 DNA sequence: TGCAGCGTTCACAGGGGAGGCGAGTACACTGAAGCTTTCTTT.

This chain links TRBV29-1 with TRBJ2-4; TRBD1 aligns across 9 bases. V trimming: 6 bases; J trimming: 1 base; junction bases outside the gene matches: 7. The CDR3 has 15 residues. Germline values: CDR1 SQVTM, CDR2 ANQGSEA. The CDR3 spells CSVCDRGSAKNIQYF. DNA for the CDR3: TGCAGCGTATGCGACAGGGGGTCTGCCAAAAACATTCAGTACTTC.

The V call is TRBV19, the J call TRBJ2-1; possibly TRBD2 for D (6 bases). CDR1 is LNHDA, CDR2 SQIVND, per germline (reference sequence). The CDR3 runs 16 residues. Trimming took off 10 bases at V and 3 bases at J, with 22 bases between the two ends. As DNA, the CDR3 is TGTGCCACCTCGCGGGAACGGGGTGCGGACTACAATGAGCAGTTCTTC. Its translation is CATSRERGADYNEQFF.

The chain is built from TRBV5-4 and TRBJ1-2, with TRBD1 matching 9 bases. Germline V lookup: CDR1 SGHNT, CDR2 YYREEE (reference sequence). Unmatched junction bases numbered 14, after V lost 3 bases and J lost 5 bases. This CDR3 is 17 amino acids long. DNA of the CDR3: TGTGCCAGCAGCTCCGCCGGGACAGGGCCATCTGGATATGGCTACACCTTC. This sequence encodes CASSSAGTGPSGYGYTF.

The CDR3 DNA is TGTGCCAGCAGCGCTGACTATTTCACAGATACGCAGTATTTT. Its protein is CASSADYFTDTQYF. The chain joins TRBV9 to TRBJ2-3; TRBD2 might be the D (5 bases). Germline V gene sequence: CDR1 SGDLS, CDR2 YYNGEE. This CDR3 has 14 residues. Trimming took 3 bases from V and 2 from J, leaving 10 bases between them.

The chain joins TRBV7-9 to TRBJ2-7; D is possibly TRBD2 (6 bases). The CDR3 contains 15 residues. CDR1 SEHNR and CDR2 FQNEAQ come from the germline V gene (reference sequence). Trimming stripped 1 base from V and 3 bases from J, with 13 bases between. CDR3 DNA sequence: TGTGCCAGCAGCTTAGAGGAGGGACGCTACTACGAGCAGTACTTC. Translating it yields CASSLEEGRYYEQYF.

The V gene is TRBV13, the J gene TRBJ2-5; D may be TRBD1 (5 bases). V was cut by 1 base and J by 2 bases, with 8 bases left in between. Germline V gene sequence: CDR1 PRHDT, CDR2 FYEKMQ (reference sequence). CDR3 length equals 14 residues. CDR3 protein: CASSLAGRQETQYF. CDR3 in DNA: TGTGCCAGCAGCTTAGCAGGGCGGCAAGAGACCCAGTACTTC.

This rearrangement joins TRBV9 to TRBJ2-5; D perhaps matches TRBD2 (5 bases). The CDR3 loop spans 14 amino acids. CDR1 is SGDLS and CDR2 is YYNGEE in the germline V gene. V lost 0 bases and J 5 bases, leaving 11 bases between the germline ends. Here the CDR3 reads CASSVASSWETQYF. In DNA form, the CDR3 reads TGTGCCAGCAGCGTAGCGTCTAGCTGGGAGACCCAGTACTTC.

The V call is TRBV6-1, the J call TRBJ1-5; a weak D match, TRBD1 (5 bases). The V end was cut by 4 bases, the J end by 0 bases, with 10 bases between. CDR1 and CDR2 (germline): MNHNS, SASEGT. The CDR3 totals 15 residues. The CDR3: CASSGGGVSNQPQHF. CDR3 nucleotide sequence: TGTGCCAGCAGTGGGGGCGGAGTTAGCAATCAGCCCCAGCATTTT.

The V call is TRBV5-5, the J call TRBJ1-2; D may be TRBD1 (5 bases). CDR1 is SGHKS, CDR2 YYEKEE, per germline (reference sequence). V was pared by 6 bases and J by 4 bases, with 19 bases between. The CDR3 runs to 15 residues. The chain's CDR3 is CASTSGQGGFYGYTF. The CDR3 nucleotides are TGTGCCAGCACCTCCGGGCAGGGTGGCTTCTATGGCTACACCTTC.